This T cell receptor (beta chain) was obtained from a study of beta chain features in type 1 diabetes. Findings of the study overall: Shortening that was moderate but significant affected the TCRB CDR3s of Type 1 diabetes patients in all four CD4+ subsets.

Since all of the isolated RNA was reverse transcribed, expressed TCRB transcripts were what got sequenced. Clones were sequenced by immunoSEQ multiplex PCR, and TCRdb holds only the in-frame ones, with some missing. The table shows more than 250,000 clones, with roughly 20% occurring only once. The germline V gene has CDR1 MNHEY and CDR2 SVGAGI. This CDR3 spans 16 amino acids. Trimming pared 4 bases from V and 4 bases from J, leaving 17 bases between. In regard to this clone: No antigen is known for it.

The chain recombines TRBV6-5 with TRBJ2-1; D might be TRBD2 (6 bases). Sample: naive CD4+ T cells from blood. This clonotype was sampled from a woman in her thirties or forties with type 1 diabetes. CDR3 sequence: CASSSGPPGVYNEQFF. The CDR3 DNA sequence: TGTGCCAGCAGTTCCGGTCCTCCGGGAGTTTACAATGAGCAGTTCTTC.